This T cell receptor beta chain appears in the sequencing data of a study of cytotoxic CD8 clonotypes in ibrutinib-treated CLL. Germline CDR1 is PRHDT and CDR2 is FYEKMQ (reference sequence). The CDR3 is made up of 14 amino acids. V was pared by 8 bases and J by 0 bases, with 12 bases between. Sequencing was performed with immunoSEQ multiplex PCR; in TCRdb, only in-frame clones are kept and a portion is missing. The top ten hold 15% of the sample, which has hundreds of thousands of clones, 70% seen once. The TCR originated in a human donor with chronic lymphocytic leukemia. This material consisted of PBMCs, taken after 24 months of ibrutinib treatment. This chain links TRBV13 with TRBJ2-3; D call uncertain. The CDR3 sequence: CASPVASSTDTQYF. The CDR3 region has the DNA TGTGCCAGCCCAGTCGCGTCTAGCACAGATACGCAGTATTTT.